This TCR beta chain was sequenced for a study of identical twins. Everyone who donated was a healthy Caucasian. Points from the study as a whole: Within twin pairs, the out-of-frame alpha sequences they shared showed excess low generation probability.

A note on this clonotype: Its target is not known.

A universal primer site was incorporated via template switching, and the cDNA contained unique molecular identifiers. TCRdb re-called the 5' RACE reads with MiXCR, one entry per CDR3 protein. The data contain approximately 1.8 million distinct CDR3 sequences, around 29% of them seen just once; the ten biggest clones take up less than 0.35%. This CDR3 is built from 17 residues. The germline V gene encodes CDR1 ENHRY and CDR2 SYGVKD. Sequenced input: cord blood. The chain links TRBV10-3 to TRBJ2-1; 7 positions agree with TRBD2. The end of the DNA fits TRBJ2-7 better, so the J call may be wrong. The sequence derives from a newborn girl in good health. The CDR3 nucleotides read TGTGCCATCAGTGCGACACTAGCGCCGAGCTCCTACAATGAGCAGTACTTC. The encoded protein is CAISATLAPSSYNEQYF.